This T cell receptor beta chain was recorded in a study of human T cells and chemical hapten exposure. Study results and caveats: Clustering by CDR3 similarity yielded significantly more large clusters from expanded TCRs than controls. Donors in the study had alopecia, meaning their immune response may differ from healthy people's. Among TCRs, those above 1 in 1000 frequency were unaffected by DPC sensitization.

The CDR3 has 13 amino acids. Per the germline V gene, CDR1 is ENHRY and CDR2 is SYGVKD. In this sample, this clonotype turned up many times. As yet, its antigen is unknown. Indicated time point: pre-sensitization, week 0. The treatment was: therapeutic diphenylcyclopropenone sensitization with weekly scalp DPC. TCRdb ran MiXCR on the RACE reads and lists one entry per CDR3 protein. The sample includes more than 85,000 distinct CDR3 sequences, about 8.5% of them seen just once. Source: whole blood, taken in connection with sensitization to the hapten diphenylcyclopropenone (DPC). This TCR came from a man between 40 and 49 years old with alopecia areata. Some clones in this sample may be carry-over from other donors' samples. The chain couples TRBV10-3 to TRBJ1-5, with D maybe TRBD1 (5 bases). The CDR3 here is CAHSRDSNQPQHF. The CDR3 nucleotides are TGTGCGCACTCCCGGGACAGCAATCAGCCCCAGCATTTT.